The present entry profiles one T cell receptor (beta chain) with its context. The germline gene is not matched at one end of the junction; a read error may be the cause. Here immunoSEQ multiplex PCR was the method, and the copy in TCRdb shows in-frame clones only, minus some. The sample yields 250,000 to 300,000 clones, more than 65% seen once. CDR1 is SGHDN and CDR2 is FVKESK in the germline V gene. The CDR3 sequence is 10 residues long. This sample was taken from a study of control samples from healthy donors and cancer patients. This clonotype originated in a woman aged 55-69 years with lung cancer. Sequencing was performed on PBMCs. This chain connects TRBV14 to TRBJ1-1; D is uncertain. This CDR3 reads CASSQETVSF. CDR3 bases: TGTGCCAGCAGCCAAGAAACGGTAAGCTTT. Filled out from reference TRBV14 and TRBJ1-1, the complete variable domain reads EAGVTQFPSHSVIEKGQTVTLRCDPISGHDNLYWYRRVMGKEIKFLLHFVKESKQDESGMPNNRFLAERTGGTYSTLKVQPAELEDSGVYFCASSQETVSFGQGTRLTVV.